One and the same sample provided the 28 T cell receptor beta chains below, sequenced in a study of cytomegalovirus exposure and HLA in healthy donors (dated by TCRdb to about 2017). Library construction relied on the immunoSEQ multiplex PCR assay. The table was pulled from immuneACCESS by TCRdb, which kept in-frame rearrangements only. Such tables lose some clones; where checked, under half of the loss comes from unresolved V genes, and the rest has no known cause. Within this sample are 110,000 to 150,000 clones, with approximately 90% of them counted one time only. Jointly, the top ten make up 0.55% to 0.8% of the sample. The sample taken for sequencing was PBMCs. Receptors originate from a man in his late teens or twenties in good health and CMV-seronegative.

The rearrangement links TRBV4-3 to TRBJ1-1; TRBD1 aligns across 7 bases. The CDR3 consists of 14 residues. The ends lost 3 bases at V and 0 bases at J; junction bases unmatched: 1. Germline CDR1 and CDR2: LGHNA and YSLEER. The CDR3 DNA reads TGCGCCAGCAGCCAGGGACAGTTGAACACTGAAGCTTTCTTT. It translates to CASSQGQLNTEAFF.

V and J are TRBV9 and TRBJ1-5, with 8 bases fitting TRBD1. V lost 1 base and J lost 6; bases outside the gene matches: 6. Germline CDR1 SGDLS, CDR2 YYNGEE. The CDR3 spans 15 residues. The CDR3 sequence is CASSVTGGEGQPQHF. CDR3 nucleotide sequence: TGTGCCAGCAGCGTAACAGGGGGAGAGGGTCAGCCCCAGCATTTT.

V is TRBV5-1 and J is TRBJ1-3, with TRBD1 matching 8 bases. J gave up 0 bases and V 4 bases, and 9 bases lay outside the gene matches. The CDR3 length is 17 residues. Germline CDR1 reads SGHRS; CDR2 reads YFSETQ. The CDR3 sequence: CASSEGQEGHSGNTIYF. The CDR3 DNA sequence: TGCGCCAGCAGCGAGGGACAGGAGGGCCACTCTGGAAACACCATATATTTT.

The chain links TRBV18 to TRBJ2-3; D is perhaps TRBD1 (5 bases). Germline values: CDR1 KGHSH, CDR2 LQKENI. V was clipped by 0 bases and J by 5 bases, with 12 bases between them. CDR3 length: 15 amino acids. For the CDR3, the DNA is TGTGCCAGCTCACCACCGTGGGGCCAGGGAGATACGCAGTATTTT. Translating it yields CASSPPWGQGDTQYF. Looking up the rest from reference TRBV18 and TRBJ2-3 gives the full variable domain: NAGVMQNPRHLVRRRGQEARLRCSPMKGHSHVYWYRQLPEEGLKFMVYLQKENIIDESGMPKERFSAEFPKEGPSILRIQQVVRGDSAAYFCASSPPWGQGDTQYFGPGTRLTVL.

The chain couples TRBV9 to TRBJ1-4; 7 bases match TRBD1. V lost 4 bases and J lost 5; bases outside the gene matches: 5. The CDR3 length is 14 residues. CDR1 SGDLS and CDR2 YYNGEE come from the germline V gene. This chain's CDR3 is CASSSRDSNEKLFF. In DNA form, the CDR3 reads TGTGCCAGCAGCTCCCGGGACAGCAATGAAAAACTGTTTTTT.

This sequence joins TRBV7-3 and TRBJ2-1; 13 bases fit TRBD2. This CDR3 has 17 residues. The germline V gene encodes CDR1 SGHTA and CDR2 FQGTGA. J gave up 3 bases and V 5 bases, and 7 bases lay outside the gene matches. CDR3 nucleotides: TGTGCCAGCAGCCTTGACGGACTAGCGGGGGACTACAATGAGCAGTTCTTC. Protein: CASSLDGLAGDYNEQFF.

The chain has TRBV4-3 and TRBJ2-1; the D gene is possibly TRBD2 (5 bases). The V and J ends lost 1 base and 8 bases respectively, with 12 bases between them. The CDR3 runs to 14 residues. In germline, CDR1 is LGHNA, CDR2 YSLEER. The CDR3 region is CASSQGGVAYEQFF. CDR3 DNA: TGCGCCAGCAGCCAAGGTGGAGTAGCGTATGAGCAGTTCTTC.

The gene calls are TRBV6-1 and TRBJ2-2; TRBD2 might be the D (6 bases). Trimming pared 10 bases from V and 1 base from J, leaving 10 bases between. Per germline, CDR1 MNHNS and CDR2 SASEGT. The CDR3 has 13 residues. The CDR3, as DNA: TGTGCCATGCGACTAGAGAACACCGGGGAGCTGTTTTTT. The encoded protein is CAMRLENTGELFF.

The CDR3 is CASSDRANTGELFF. The CDR3 DNA is TGTGCCAGCAGCGATAGAGCGAACACCGGGGAGCTGTTTTTT. The rearrangement links TRBV6-4 to TRBJ2-2; D gene ambiguous. The CDR3 runs 14 residues. Germline assignment: CDR1 MRHNA and CDR2 SNTAGT. V was cut by 6 bases and J by 0 bases, with 8 bases left in between.

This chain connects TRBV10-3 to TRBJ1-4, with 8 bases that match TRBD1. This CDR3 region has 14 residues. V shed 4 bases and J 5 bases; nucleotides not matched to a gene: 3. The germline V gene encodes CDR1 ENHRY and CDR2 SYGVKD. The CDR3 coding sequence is TGTGCCATCAGTGCAAGACAGGGGAATGAAAAACTGTTTTTT. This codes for CAISARQGNEKLFF.

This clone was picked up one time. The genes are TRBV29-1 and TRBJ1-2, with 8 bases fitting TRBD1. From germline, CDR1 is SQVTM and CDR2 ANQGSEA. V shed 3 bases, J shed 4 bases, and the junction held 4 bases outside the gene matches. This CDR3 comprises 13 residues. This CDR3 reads CSVETDRVYGYTF. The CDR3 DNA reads TGCAGCGTTGAGACGGACAGGGTCTATGGCTACACCTTC.

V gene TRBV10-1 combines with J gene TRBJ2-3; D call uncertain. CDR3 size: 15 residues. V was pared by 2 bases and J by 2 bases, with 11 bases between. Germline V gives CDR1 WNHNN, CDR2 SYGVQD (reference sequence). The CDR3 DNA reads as TGCGCCAGCAGTGAGGATGGGCAGAACACAGATACGCAGTATTTT. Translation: CASSEDGQNTDTQYF.

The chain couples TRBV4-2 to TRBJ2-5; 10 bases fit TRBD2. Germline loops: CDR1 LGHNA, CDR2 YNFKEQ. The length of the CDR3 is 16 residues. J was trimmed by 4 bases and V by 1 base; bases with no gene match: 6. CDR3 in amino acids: CASSQVPAGGAETQYF. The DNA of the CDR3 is TGTGCCAGCAGCCAAGTTCCAGCGGGAGGGGCAGAGACCCAGTACTTC.

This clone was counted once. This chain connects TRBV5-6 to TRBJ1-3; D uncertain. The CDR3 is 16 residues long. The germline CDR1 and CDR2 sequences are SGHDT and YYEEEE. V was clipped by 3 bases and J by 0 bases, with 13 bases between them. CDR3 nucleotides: TGTGCCAGCAGCTCGAAGTGGGCTTACTCTGGAAACACCATATATTTT. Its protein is CASSSKWAYSGNTIYF.

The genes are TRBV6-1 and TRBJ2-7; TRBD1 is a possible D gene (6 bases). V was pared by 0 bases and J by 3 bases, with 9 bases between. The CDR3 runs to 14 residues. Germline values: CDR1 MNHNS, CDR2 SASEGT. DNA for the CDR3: TGTGCCAGCAGTGAAGCGCCAGGGGTCTACGAGCAGTACGTC. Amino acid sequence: CASSEAPGVYEQYV.

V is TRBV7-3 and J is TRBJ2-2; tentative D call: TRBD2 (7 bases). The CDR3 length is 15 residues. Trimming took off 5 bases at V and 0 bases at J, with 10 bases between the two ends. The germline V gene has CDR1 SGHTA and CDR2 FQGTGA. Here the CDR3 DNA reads TGTGCCAGCAGCCCGGGGGGCCCGAACACCGGGGAGCTGTTTTTT. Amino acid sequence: CASSPGGPNTGELFF. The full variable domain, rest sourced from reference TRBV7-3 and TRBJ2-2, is GAGVSQTPSNKVTEKGKYVELRCDPISGHTALYWYRQSLGQGPEFLIYFQGTGAADDSGLPNDRFFAVRPEGSVSTLKIQRTERGDSAVYLCASSPGGPNTGELFFGEGSRLTVL.

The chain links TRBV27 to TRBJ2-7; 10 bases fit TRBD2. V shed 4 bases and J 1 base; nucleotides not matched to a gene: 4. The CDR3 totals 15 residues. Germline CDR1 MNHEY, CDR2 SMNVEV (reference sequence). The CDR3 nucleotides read TGTGCCAGCAGTTCCAGCGGGGGGGATTCCTACGAGCAGTACTTC. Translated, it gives CASSSSGGDSYEQYF.

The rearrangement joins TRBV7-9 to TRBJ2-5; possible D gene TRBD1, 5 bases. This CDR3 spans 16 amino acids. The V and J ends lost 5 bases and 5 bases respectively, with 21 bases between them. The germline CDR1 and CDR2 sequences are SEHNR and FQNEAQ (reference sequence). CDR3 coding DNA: TGTGCCAGCAGCCGCAGCCCGGCGGCAGGGTACGAGACCCAGTACTTC. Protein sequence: CASSRSPAAGYETQYF. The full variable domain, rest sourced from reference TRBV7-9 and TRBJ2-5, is DTGVSQNPRHKITKRGQNVTFRCDPISEHNRLYWYRQTLGQGPEFLTYFQNEAQLEKSRLLSDRFSAERPKGSFSTLEIQRTEQGDSAMYLCASSRSPAAGYETQYFGPGTRLLVL.

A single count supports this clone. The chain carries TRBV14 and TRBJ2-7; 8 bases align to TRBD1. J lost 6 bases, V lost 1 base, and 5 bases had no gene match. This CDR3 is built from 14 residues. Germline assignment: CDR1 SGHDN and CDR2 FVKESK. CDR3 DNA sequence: TGTGCCAGCAGCCAAGTTCAGGGGGCGATCGAGCAGTACTTC. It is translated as CASSQVQGAIEQYF.

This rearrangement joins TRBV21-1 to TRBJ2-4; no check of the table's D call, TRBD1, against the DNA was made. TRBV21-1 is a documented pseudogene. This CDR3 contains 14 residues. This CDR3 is CASSSRTGGFIQYF. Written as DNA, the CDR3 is TGTGCCAGCAGCTCTCGGACAGGGGGCTTCATTCAGTACTTC.

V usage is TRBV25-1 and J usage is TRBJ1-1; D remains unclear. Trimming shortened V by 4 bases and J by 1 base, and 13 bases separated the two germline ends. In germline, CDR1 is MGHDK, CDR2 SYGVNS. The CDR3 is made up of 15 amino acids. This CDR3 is CASSGSGLRNTEAFF. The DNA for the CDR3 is TGTGCCAGCAGTGGTTCGGGGTTGCGGAACACTGAAGCTTTCTTT. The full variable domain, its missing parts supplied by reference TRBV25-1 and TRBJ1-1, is EADIYQTPRYLVIGTGKKITLECSQTMGHDKMYWYQQDPGMELHLIHYSYGVNSTEKGDLSSESTVSRIRTEHFPLTLESARPSHTSQYLCASSGSGLRNTEAFFGQGTRLTVV.

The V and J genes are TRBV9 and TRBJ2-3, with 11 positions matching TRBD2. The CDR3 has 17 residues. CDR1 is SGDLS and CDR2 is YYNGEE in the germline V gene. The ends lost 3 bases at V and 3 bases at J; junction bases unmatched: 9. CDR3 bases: TGTGCCAGCAGCGCAACCATTAGCGGGGGGGCGACAGATACGCAGTATTTT. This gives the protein CASSATISGGATDTQYF.

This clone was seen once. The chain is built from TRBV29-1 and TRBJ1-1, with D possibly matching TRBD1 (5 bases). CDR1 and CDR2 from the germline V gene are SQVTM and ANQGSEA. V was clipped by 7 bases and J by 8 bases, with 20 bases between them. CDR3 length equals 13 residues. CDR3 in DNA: TGCAGCGCCCAGGGCTCTGGCAACAGCGAAGCTTTCTTT. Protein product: CSAQGSGNSEAFF.

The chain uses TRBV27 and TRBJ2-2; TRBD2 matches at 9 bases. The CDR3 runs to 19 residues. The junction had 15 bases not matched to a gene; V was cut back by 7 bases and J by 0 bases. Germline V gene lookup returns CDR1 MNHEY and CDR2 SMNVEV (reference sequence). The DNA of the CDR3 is TGTGCCAGCACCCCAGTGATAATAGCGGGGGTTGCGAACACCGGGGAGCTGTTTTTT. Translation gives CASTPVIIAGVANTGELFF.

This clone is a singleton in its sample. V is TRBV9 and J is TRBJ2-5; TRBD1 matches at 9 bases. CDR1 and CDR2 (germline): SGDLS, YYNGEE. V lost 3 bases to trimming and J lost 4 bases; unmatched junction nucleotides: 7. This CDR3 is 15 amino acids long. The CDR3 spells CASSGGQGLRETQYF. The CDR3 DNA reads TGTGCCAGCAGCGGGGGACAGGGATTAAGAGAGACCCAGTACTTC. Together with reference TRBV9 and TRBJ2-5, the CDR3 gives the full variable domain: DSGVTQTPKHLITATGQRVTLRCSPRSGDLSVYWYQQSLDQGLQFLIQYYNGEERAKGNILERFSAQQFPDLHSELNLSSLELGDSALYFCASSGGQGLRETQYFGPGTRLLVL.

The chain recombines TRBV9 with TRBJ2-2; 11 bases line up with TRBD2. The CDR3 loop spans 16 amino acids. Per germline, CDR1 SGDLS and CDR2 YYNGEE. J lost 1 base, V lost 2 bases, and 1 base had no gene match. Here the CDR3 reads CASSVTSGGNTGELFF. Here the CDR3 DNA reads TGTGCCAGCAGCGTTACTAGCGGGGGGAACACCGGGGAGCTGTTTTTT.

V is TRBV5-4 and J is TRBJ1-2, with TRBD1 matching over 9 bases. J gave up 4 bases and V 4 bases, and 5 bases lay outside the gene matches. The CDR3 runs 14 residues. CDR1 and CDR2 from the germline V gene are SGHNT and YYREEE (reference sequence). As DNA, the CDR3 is TGTGCCAGCAGCCACAGGGGGCCGAGCTATGGCTACACCTTC. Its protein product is CASSHRGPSYGYTF. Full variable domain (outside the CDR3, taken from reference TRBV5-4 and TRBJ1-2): ETGVTQSPTHLIKTRGQQVTLRCSSQSGHNTVSWYQQALGQGPQFIFQYYREEENGRGNFPPRFSGLQFPNYSSELNVNALELDDSALYLCASSHRGPSYGYTFGSGTRLTVV.

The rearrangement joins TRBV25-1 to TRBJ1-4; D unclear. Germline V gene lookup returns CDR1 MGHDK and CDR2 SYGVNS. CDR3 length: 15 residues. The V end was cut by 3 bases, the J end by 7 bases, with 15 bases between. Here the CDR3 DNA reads TGTGCCAGCAGTGACTCCTCGGGTTCCGGTGAAAAACTGTTTTTT. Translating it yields CASSDSSGSGEKLFF.